The TCR beta chain described here comes from a study of blood T cell repertoires in COVID-19. TCRdb keeps only in-frame clones here, not all; method: immunoSEQ multiplex PCR. The sample lists 150,000 to 200,000 clones, 80% to 95% occurring once. The sequence came from a young man with COVID-19, enrolled during active disease. The sequenced sample was peripheral blood.

The CDR3 region has the DNA TGTGCCAGCAGCGTTTCCGGGACTAGCGTCGGAGATACGCAGTATTTT. Translating it yields CASSVSGTSVGDTQYF. J is TRBJ2-3 and V is TRBV9, with TRBD2 matching 10 bases. Trimming cost V 2 bases and J 5 bases; bases outside gene matches: 8. The V gene's germline CDR1 is SGDLS and CDR2 YYNGEE. The CDR3 is 16 residues long.